The entry below gives a single TCR beta chain sequence along with its context. These data are taken from a study of shared clonotypes between healthy human individuals. From germline, CDR1 is GTSNPN and CDR2 SVGIG (reference sequence). There are 12 residues in the CDR3. The ends lost 1 base at V and 10 bases at J; junction bases unmatched: 3. Libraries were prepared by immunoSEQ multiplex PCR; TCRdb keeps only in-frame clonotypes and omits some of them. The sample includes 2 million to 2.5 million clones, under 95% of them seen just once. This receptor was taken from a man aged 18-30 years in good health. Some clones in this sample may be carry-over from other donors' samples. The sample consisted of naive CD4+ T cells from PBMCs. Subset: CD45RA+ positively selected. The chain couples TRBV30 to TRBJ2-1; 8 nucleotides align to TRBD1. For the CDR3, the DNA is TGTGCCTGGAGTGGACAGGGGAAGGAGCAGTTCTTC. Translation: CAWSGQGKEQFF.